This record concerns one T cell receptor beta chain sequence. This clonotype was detected many times. No cognate antigen has been identified for it. Base qualities are not provided; no much larger clone lies one nucleotide away. Germline trimming: 0 bases from V, 5 bases from J; junction bases outside gene matches: 7. CDR1 DFQATT and CDR2 SNEGSKA were looked up in the germline V gene (reference sequence). The CDR3 measures 16 amino acids from cysteine to phenylalanine. CDR3 DNA is the only sequence kept; it has 48 bases, read in frame from the first base. The data are from a study of spatial heterogeneity in lung cancer (dated by TCRdb to the late 2010s). About the full investigation: More beta-chain than alpha-chain transcripts were consistently detected, likely reflecting higher beta-chain transcript abundance. A strong correlation was found between TCR transcript counts in tumor regions and a T cell transcriptional module score from matched bulk RNA-seq. In the raw uncorrected reads, each unique combination of TCR and UMI appeared more than ten times on average. In non-small cell lung cancer, the study quantitatively compared TCR alpha and beta repertoires across several tumor regions, matched nontumor lung, and blood. Nonsynonymous mutation counts, determined by whole-exome sequencing of tumor tissue, were related to features of the TCR repertoire. Both alpha and beta chains were TCR-sequenced in samples taken at surgery, namely 220 tumor regions, more than 62 matched nontumor lung samples and about 52 PBMC samples. What the research found in general, with its limitations: TCR-seq coverage of tumor T cells was estimated to be only roughly 7% for alpha chains and 13% to 15% for beta chains. Additional single-cell paired TCR alpha and beta sequencing was considered necessary to confirm, at a functional level, the hypothesis that regional TCRs recognize regional mutations. Counts of ubiquitous and regional expanded TCRs were found to correlate with counts of ubiquitous and regional nonsynonymous mutations, respectively. A correlation was observed between the number of expanded intratumoral alpha and beta TCRs and the tumor nonsynonymous mutation count.

This sample's time point label indicates: sample taken at primary tumor resection. Samples were obtained from roughly 72 patients with early-stage, untreated non-small cell lung cancer from the lung TRACERx cohort. For TCR sequencing, whole RNA was extracted from tumor and nontumor lung tissue, or from cryopreserved PBMC samples, and no cell sorting was done. Patients were selected for TCR sequencing only if sufficient RNA was available from at least two tumor regions. Tumor and adjacent nontumor lung specimens were reviewed by a lung pathologist before selection. Library construction relied on 5' RACE. Sequencing took place on a NextSeq 500. To allow correction of PCR and sequencing errors, the TCR library protocol tagged every TCR cDNA molecule with a unique molecular identifier. The paper's data handling went like this. Decombinator tools were used for TCR identification, UMI-based error correction and CDR3 extraction. TCRs above a frequency of 2 per 1,000, corresponding to the top 1% of the tumor frequency distribution, were defined as expanded. Expanded tumor TCRs were classed as regional if statistically deemed absent (corrected P<0.05) from at least one tumor region, otherwise ubiquitous. Renyi diversity was computed with the R vegan package after each repertoire had been subsampled 100 times to 5,000 TCRs. To build CDR3 similarity networks, amino acid triplet string-kernel similarity was used, and CDR3s were connected when their pairwise similarity was above 0.82. TCRdb cleaned the public reads at Q25 with fastp, built clones with MiXCR and kept in-frame beta chains. Rows merge per CDR3 protein into single entries with the most common DNA and genes. These V and J calls rely on TCRdb rather than the paper's analysis. For this sample the table gives some 11,000 distinct CDR3 sequences, of which roughly 7.9% were detected only once. The biggest ten clones account for 20% to 25% of the sample.

The sample consisted of lung tumor tissue, taken at surgery. The sequence was obtained from a female donor with early-stage non-small cell lung cancer. The V gene is TRBV20-1 and the J gene is TRBJ2-2; 9 central nucleotides agree with TRBD2. The DNA reads as follows: TGCAGTGCTAGAGATCCCCAGCGGGGGGAGACCGGGGAGCTGTTTTTT. It specifies CSARDPQRGETGELFF.